This TCR beta chain is drawn from a study of cytomegalovirus exposure and HLA in healthy donors. Of note for this clone: Its antigen is not identified.

Primers included in the PCR were 60 Vbeta and 13 Jbeta primers. Measured with immunoSEQ multiplex PCR; TCRdb has only the in-frame clones, and not every one. The table has over 200,000 clones, roughly 79% seen once. Whole-study findings and limits: According to reports, the classifier identified cytomegalovirus status with high specificity and sensitivity.

V dropped 8 bases and J dropped 4; count of bases not matched to a gene: 13. Per germline, CDR1 SNHLY and CDR2 FYNNEI. The CDR3 is 15 residues long. The chain carries TRBV2 and TRBJ1-1; 7 nucleotides match TRBD1. The clonotype originates from a male donor in good health and CMV-seronegative. Material for sequencing was PBMCs. In DNA form, the CDR3 reads TGTGCCAGCGGGGACCTAGGGGGCAGCCCCACTGAAGCTTTCTTT. Translated: CASGDLGGSPTEAFF. The complete variable domain, with remaining parts taken from reference TRBV2 and TRBJ1-1, reads EPEVTQTPSHQVTQMGQEVILRCVPISNHLYFYWYRQILGQKVEFLVSFYNNEISEKSEIFDDQFSVERPDGSNFTLKIRSTKLEDSAMYFCASGDLGGSPTEAFFGQGTRLTVV.